The sequence of this TCR beta chain was determined in a study of T cells in localized non-small cell lung cancer. General study points: Adjacent lung tissue had a median about 52 of the top 100 clones found in the tumor. Clonality peaked in uninvolved adjacent lung rather than tumor. Patients showing higher blood T cell density tended to see longer overall survival.

This CDR3 has 11 amino acids. The germline V gene has CDR1 LGHNA and CDR2 YNFKEQ. V gave up 2 bases and J gave up 7 bases, with 5 bases separating them. This table comes from immunoSEQ multiplex PCR, and its TCRdb copy is limited to in-frame clones, with some not included. This table holds around 92,000 clones, about nine tenths found once. About this clone: Its antigen remains unknown.

This clonotype originated in a woman aged 35-75 years with stage II squamous cell lung carcinoma. Sample: PBMCs, taken before any cancer treatment. This rearrangement joins TRBV4-2 to TRBJ1-2; D gene ambiguous. The CDR3 loop reads CASSQFGGYTF. In DNA, the CDR3 is TGTGCCAGCAGCCAATTCGGTGGCTACACCTTC.